Described below is a single T cell receptor (beta chain) sequence and its context. What it binds is not known. The data were taken from a study of coeliac disease. Study conclusions and caveats: Lower clonality than controls marked TRB and TRG repertoires from active celiac intraepithelial and lamina propria samples.

The table came from immunoSEQ multiplex PCR; TCRdb's copy has only in-frame clones and leaves some out. The table lists about 3,000 clones, less than 55% of them singletons. The CDR3 covers 16 residues. J was trimmed by 4 bases and V by 4 bases; bases with no gene match: 12. Germline CDR1 SGDLS, CDR2 YYNGEE. What was sequenced was intraepithelial lymphocytes from the gut. This TCR was recovered from a man aged 45-60 years with active celiac disease. The chain links TRBV9 to TRBJ2-5; 8 nucleotides line up with TRBD2. CDR3 bases: TGTGCCAGCAGCCCCGGGGACGGGGGGGCCCGAGAGACCCAGTACTTC. Amino acid sequence: CASSPGDGGARETQYF.